This T cell receptor (beta chain) came from a study of radiotherapy plus CTLA-4 blockade in lung cancer. General study findings and limits: Some TCR clones had been derived from tumors. These clones expanded in peripheral blood after radiotherapy plus ipilimumab. Early blood T cell clone changes and increased post-radiation serum interferon-beta were reportedly the strongest response predictors.

Participants had chemo-refractory metastatic non-small-cell lung cancer and were treated with focal radiation plus ipilimumab CTLA-4 blockade. TCRdb's table, derived via immunoSEQ multiplex PCR, lists solely in-frame clones and lacks some. The sample includes about 120,000 clones, 81% of them seen just once. CDR1 is LNHDA, CDR2 SQIVND, per germline (reference sequence). V was cut by 6 bases and J by 2 bases, with 13 bases left in between. The CDR3 consists of 14 residues. Concerning this clone: Its antigen is undetermined.

This sequence originates from a human donor with non-small cell lung cancer that progressed on radiotherapy plus ipilimumab. Some clones in this sample may be carry-over from other donors' samples. Sample: peripheral blood, taken from a patient treated with radiotherapy plus ipilimumab. This chain links TRBV19 with TRBJ2-5, with D possibly matching TRBD2 (6 bases). DNA of the CDR3: TGTGCCAGTAGGGTAAGGAGGGCTCAAGAGACCCAGTACTTC. This codes for CASRVRRAQETQYF. Based on the CDR3 plus reference TRBV19 and TRBJ2-5, the full variable domain is DGGITQSPKYLFRKEGQNVTLSCEQNLNHDAMYWYRQDPGQGLRLIYYSQIVNDFQKGDIAEGYSVSREKKESFPLTVTSAQKNPTAFYLCASRVRRAQETQYFGPGTRLLVL.